The entry below gives a single T cell receptor beta chain sequence along with its context. Clones were sequenced by immunoSEQ multiplex PCR, and TCRdb holds only the in-frame ones, with some missing. In the table there are about 120,000 clones, roughly 82% of which are singletons. The sample is drawn from a study of blood T cell repertoires in COVID-19. V lost 2 bases, J lost 2 bases, and 0 bases stayed unmatched. The CDR3 is 14 amino acids. Germline values: CDR1 LNHDA, CDR2 SQIVND (reference sequence). The receptor was isolated from a human donor in a cohort sampled during active COVID-19. This sequence joins TRBV19 and TRBJ2-1; 7 positions agree with TRBD1. Input material: peripheral blood. The CDR3 here is CASSITGAYNEQFF. Here the CDR3 DNA reads TGTGCCAGTAGTATAACAGGGGCCTACAATGAGCAGTTCTTC.